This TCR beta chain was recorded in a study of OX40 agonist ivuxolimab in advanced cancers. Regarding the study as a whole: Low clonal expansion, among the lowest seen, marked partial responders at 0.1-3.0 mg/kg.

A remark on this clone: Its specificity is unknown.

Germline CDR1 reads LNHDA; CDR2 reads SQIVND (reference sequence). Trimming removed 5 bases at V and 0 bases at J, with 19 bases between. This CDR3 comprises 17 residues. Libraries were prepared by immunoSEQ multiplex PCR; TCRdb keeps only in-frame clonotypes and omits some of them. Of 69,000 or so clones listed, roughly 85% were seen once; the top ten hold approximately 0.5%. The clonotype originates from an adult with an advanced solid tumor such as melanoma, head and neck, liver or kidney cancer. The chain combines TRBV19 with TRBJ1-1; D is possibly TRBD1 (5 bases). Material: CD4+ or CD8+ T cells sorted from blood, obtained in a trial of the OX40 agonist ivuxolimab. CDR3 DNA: TGTGCCAGTAGTTGGCAGGGAATAAGGCGTATGAACACTGAAGCTTTCTTT. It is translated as CASSWQGIRRMNTEAFF.